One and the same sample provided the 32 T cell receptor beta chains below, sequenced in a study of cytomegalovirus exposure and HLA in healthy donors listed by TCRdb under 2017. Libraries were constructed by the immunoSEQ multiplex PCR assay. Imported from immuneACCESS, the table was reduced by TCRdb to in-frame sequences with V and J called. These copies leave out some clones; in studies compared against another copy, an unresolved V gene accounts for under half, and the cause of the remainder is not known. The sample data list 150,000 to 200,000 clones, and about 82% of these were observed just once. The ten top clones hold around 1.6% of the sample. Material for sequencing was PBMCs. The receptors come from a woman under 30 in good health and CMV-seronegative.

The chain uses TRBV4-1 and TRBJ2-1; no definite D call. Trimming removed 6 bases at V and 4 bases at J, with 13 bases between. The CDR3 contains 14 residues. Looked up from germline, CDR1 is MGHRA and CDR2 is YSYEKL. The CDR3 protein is CASRPPGPYNEQFF. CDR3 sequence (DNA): TGCGCCAGCAGGCCGCCGGGTCCTTACAATGAGCAGTTCTTC.

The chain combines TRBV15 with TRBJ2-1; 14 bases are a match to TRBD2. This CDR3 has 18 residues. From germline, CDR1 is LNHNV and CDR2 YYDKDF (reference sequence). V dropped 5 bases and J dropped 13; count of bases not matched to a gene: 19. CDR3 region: CATSQGTSGSLIRFVQFF. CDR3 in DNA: TGTGCCACCAGCCAGGGGACTAGCGGGAGCCTAATCCGTTTTGTTCAGTTCTTC.

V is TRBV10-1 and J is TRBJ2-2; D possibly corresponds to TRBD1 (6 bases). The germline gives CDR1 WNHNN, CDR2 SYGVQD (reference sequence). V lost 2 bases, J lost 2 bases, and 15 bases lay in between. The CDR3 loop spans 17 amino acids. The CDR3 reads CASSEKAGVFNTGELFF. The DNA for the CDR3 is TGCGCCAGCAGTGAGAAGGCAGGGGTCTTTAACACCGGGGAGCTGTTTTTT.

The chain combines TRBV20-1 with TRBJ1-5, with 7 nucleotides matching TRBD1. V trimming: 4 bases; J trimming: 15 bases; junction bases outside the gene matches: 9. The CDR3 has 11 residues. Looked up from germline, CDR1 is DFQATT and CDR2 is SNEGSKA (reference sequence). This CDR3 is CSATRQGSSHF. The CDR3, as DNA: TGCAGTGCTACCCGACAGGGCTCCTCGCATTTT.

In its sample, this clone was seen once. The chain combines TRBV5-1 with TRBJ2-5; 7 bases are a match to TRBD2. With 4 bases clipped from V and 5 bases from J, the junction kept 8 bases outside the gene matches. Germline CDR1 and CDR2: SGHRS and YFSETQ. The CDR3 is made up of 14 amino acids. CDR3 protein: CASSPMTSFETQYF. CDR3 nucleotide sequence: TGCGCCAGCAGCCCGATGACTAGCTTTGAGACCCAGTACTTC.

The CDR3 spells CASSGTTTLNTEAFF. The CDR3 DNA reads TGTGCCAGCAGCGGCACGACAACCCTGAACACTGAAGCTTTCTTT. The chain is built from TRBV7-6 and TRBJ1-1, with D unclear. Germline CDR1 SGHVS, CDR2 FNYEAQ. The CDR3 is 15 residues long. Trimming took 5 bases from V and 0 from J, leaving 13 bases between them.

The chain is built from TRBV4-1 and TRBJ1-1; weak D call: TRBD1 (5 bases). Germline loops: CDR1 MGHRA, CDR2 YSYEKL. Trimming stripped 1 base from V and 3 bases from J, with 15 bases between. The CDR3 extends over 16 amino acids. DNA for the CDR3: TGCGCCAGCAGCCAAGTCGGCGGGGCCGCGTACACTGAAGCTTTCTTT. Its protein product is CASSQVGGAAYTEAFF.

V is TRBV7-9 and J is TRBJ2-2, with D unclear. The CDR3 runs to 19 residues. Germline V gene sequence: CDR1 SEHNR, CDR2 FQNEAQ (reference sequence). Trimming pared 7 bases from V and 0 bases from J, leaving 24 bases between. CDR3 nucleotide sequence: TGTGCCAGCACCGAGCCCCCAACGAAGGCGGTTTCGAACACCGGGGAGCTGTTTTTT. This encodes CASTEPPTKAVSNTGELFF.

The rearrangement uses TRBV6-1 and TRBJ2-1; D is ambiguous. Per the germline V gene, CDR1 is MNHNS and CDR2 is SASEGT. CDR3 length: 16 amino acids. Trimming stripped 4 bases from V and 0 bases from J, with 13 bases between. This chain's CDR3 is CASSVQVGLSYNEQFF. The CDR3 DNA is TGTGCCAGCAGTGTCCAGGTCGGTCTCTCCTACAATGAGCAGTTCTTC.

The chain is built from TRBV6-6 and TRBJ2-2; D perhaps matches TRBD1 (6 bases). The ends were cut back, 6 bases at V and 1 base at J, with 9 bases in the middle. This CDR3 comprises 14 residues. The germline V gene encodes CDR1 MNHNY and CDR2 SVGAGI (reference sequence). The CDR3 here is CASRLGQNTGELFF. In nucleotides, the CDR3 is TGTGCCAGCAGACTGGGACAGAACACCGGGGAGCTGTTTTTT.

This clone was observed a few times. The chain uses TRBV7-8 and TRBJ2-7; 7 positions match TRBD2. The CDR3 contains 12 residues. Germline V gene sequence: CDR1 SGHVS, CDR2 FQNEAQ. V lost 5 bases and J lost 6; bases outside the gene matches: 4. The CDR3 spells CASSPSGGEQYF. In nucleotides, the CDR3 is TGTGCCAGCAGCCCCTCGGGAGGCGAGCAGTACTTC. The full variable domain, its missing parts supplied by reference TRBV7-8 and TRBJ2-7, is GAGVSQSPRYKVAKRGQDVALRCDPISGHVSLFWYQQALGQGPEFLTYFQNEAQLDKSGLPSDRFFAERPEGSVSTLKIQRTQQEDSAVYLCASSPSGGEQYFGPGTRLTVT.

The CDR3, as DNA: TGTGCCGGGGACAACTTAATGAACACTGAAGCTTTCTTT. Protein product: CAGDNLMNTEAFF. V usage is TRBV30 and J usage is TRBJ1-1, with a possible D match to TRBD1 (6 bases). The germline CDR1 and CDR2 sequences are GTSNPN and SVGIG (reference sequence). Trimming shortened V by 8 bases and J by 0 bases, and 13 bases separated the two germline ends. The CDR3 sequence is 13 residues long.

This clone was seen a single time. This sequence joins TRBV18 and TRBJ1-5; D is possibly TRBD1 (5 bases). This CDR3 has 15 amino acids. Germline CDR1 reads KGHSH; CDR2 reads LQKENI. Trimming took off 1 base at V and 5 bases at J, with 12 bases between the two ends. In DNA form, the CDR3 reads TGTGCCAGCTCACCACTGAAGGGGTCCCATCAGCCCCAGCATTTT. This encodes CASSPLKGSHQPQHF.

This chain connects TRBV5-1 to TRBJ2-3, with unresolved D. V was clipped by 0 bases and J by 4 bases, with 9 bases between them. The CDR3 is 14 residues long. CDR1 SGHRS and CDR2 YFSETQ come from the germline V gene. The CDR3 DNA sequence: TGCGCCAGCAGCTTGGCTTACAGTCCAGATACGCAGTATTTT. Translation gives CASSLAYSPDTQYF.

The CDR3 DNA reads TGCGCCTCGGGGACAGGGGGCGAAGAGACCCAGTACTTC. Its protein is CASGTGGEETQYF. The chain combines TRBV5-1 with TRBJ2-5; 12 bases fit TRBD1. Germline values: CDR1 SGHRS, CDR2 YFSETQ. The CDR3 has 13 amino acids. V was pared by 10 bases and J by 3 bases, with 4 bases of the junction left unmatched.

The CDR3 DNA is TGTGCCAGCAGTTCACCCGGACAGGGGAGCAATCAGCCCCAGCATTTT. As protein: CASSSPGQGSNQPQHF. The chain uses TRBV6-6 and TRBJ1-5; 9 nucleotides line up with TRBD1. Germline-derived CDR1 and CDR2 are MNHNY and SVGAGI (reference sequence). V dropped 4 bases and J dropped 1; count of bases not matched to a gene: 5. This CDR3 comprises 16 residues.

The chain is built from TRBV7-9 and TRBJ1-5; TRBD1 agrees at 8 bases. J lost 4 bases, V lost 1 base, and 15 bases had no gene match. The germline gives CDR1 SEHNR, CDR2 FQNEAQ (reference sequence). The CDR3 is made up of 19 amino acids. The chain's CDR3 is CASSLGAQGANFYNQPQHF. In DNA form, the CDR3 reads TGTGCCAGCAGCTTAGGGGCGCAGGGGGCTAACTTTTATAATCAGCCCCAGCATTTT.

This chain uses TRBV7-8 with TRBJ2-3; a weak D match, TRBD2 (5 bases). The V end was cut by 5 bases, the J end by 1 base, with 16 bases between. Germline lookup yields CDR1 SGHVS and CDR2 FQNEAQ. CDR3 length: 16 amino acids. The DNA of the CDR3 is TGTGCCAGCAGCCCACGAGGTTATAGCGGCACAGATACGCAGTATTTT. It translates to CASSPRGYSGTDTQYF.

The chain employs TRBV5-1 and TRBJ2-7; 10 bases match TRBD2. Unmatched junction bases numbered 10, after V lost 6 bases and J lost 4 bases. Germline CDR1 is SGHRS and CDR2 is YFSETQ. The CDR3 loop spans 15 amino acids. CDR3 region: CASMSTSGALYEQYF. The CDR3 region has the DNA TGCGCCAGCATGAGTACTAGCGGGGCTTTATACGAGCAGTACTTC.

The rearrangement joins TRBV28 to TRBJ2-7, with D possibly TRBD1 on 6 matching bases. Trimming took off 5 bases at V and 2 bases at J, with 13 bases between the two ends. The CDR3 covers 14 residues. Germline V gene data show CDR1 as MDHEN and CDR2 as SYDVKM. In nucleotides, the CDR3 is TGTGCCAGCAGTCCCGGGACACCCACCTACGAGCAGTACTTC. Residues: CASSPGTPTYEQYF. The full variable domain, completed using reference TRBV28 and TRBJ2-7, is DVKVTQSSRYLVKRTGEKVFLECVQDMDHENMFWYRQDPGLGLRLIYFSYDVKMKEKGDIPEGYSVSREKKERFSLILESASTNQTSMYLCASSPGTPTYEQYFGPGTRLTVT.

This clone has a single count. The CDR3 DNA is TGTGCCAGCAGCCAAGCTGGACTAGCGGGAGCGGGGAATGAGCAGTTCTTC. Its protein product is CASSQAGLAGAGNEQFF. The chain recombines TRBV14 with TRBJ2-1; 13 bases are shared with TRBD2. Unmatched junction bases numbered 7, after V lost 1 base and J lost 7 bases. The CDR3 consists of 17 residues. Germline loops: CDR1 SGHDN, CDR2 FVKESK.

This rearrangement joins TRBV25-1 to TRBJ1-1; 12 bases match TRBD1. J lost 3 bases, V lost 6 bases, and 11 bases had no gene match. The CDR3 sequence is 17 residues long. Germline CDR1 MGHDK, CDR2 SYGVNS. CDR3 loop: CASREGDRGLRDTEAFF. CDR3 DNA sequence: TGTGCCAGCAGGGAGGGGGACAGGGGGCTTCGGGACACTGAAGCTTTCTTT.

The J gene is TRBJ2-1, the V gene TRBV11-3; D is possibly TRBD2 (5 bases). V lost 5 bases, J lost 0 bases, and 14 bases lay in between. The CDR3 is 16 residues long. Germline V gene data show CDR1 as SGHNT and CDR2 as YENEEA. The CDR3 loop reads CASSPSGGGSYNEQFF. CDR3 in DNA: TGTGCCAGCAGCCCCTCTGGAGGAGGCTCCTACAATGAGCAGTTCTTC.

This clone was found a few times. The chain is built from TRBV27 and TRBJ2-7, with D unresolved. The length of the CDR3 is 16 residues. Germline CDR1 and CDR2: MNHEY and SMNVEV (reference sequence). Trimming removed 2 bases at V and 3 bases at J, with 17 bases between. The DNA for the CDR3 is TGTGCCAGCAGTTTAAACCCGATGAGCCCAAACTACGAGCAGTACTTC. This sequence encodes CASSLNPMSPNYEQYF.

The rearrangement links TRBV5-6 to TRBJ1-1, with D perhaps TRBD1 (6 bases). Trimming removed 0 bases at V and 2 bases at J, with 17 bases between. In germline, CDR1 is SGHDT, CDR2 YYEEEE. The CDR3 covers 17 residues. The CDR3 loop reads CASSLGAGAWGNTEAFF. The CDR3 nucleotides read TGTGCCAGCAGCTTGGGGGCGGGGGCTTGGGGAAACACTGAAGCTTTCTTT.

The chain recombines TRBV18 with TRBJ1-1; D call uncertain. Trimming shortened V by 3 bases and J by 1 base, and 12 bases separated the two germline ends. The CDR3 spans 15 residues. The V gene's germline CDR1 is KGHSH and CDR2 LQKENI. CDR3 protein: CASSPPGRGNTEAFF. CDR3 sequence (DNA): TGTGCCAGCTCACCCCCCGGGCGGGGGAACACTGAAGCTTTCTTT. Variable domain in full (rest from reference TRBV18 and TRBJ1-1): NAGVMQNPRHLVRRRGQEARLRCSPMKGHSHVYWYRQLPEEGLKFMVYLQKENIIDESGMPKERFSAEFPKEGPSILRIQQVVRGDSAAYFCASSPPGRGNTEAFFGQGTRLTVV.

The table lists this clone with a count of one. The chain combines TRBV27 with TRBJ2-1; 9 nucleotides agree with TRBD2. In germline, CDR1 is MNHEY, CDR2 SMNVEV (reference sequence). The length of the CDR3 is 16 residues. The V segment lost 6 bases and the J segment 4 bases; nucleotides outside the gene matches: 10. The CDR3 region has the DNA TGTGCCAGCAGCCAGGGCGGCGGGAGGGATTACAATGAGCAGTTCTTC. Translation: CASSQGGGRDYNEQFF.

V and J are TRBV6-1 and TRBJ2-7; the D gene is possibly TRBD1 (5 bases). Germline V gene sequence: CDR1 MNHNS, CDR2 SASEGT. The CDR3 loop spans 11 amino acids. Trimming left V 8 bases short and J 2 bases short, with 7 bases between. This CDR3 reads CASQDTYEQYF. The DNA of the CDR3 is TGTGCCAGCCAGGACACCTACGAGCAGTACTTC.

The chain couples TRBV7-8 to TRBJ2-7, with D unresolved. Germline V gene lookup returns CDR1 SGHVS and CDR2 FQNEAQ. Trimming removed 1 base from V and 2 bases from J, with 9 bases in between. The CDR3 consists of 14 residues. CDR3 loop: CASSLGLEPYEQYF. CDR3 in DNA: TGTGCCAGCAGCTTAGGTCTGGAGCCCTACGAGCAGTACTTC.

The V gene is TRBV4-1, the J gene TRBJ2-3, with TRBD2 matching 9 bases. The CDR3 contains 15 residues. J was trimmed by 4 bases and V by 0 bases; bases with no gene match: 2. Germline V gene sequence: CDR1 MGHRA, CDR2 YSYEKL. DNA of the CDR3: TGCGCCAGCAGCCAAGAGGGGACTAGCCCAGATACGCAGTATTTT. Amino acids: CASSQEGTSPDTQYF.

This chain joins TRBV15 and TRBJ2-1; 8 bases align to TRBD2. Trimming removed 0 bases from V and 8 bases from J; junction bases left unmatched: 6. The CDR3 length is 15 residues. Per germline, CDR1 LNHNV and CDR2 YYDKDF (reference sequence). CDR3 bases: TGTGCCACCAGCAGAGATGGGGGACTAGGAGATGAGCAGTTCTTC. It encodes CATSRDGGLGDEQFF.

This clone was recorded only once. CDR3: CASSYDRVSPETQYF. The CDR3 nucleotides are TGTGCCAGCAGTTACGACAGGGTAAGTCCAGAGACCCAGTACTTC. The rearrangement links TRBV6-7 to TRBJ2-5, with 7 bases that match TRBD1. TRBV6-7 is an open reading frame, and its role is uncertain. This CDR3 contains 15 residues. With V trimmed by 2 bases and J by 4 bases, 7 bases remained unmatched.